The sequence of this T cell receptor beta chain was determined in a study of preoperative IRX-2 immunotherapy in early breast cancer. V gave up 6 bases and J gave up 4 bases, with 12 bases separating them. There are 13 residues in the CDR3. Treatment specified: preoperative locoregional IRX-2 cytokine immunotherapy. Sequencing used immunoSEQ multiplex PCR; TCRdb keeps in-frame clones, though not all of them. The profile shows more than 20,000 clones, approximately 80% of them singletons. The sample consisted of lymph node tissue, taken before IRX-2 immunotherapy. The source is a human donor with breast cancer. The chain couples TRBV7-1 to TRBJ1-1; tentatively, D is TRBD1 (5 bases). TRBV7-1 is an ORF, with its function uncertain. CDR3 sequence reads: CASRAGFTTEAFF. The DNA for the CDR3 is TGTGCCAGCAGGGCAGGGTTTACCACTGAAGCTTTCTTT.